What follows is one T cell receptor (beta chain) and its context. The CDR3 contains 17 residues. V was clipped by 4 bases and J by 3 bases; unmatched bases: 15. Germline V gives CDR1 SGHDT, CDR2 YYEEEE. This entry is derived from a study of blood T cell repertoires in COVID-19. Only in-frame clones appear in the TCRdb table, and some are missing; sequencing was by immunoSEQ multiplex PCR. The sample carries approximately 180,000 clones, approximately 80% recorded once. This receptor was taken from a woman between 35 and 50 years old with COVID-19, enrolled during active disease. The sample comprised peripheral blood. This sequence joins TRBV5-6 and TRBJ2-7; 8 nucleotides line up with TRBD2. In nucleotides, the CDR3 is TGTGCCAGCAGCACCGGGACTAGAGGGAGTAGTAACTACGAGCAGTACTTC. Its translation is CASSTGTRGSSNYEQYF.